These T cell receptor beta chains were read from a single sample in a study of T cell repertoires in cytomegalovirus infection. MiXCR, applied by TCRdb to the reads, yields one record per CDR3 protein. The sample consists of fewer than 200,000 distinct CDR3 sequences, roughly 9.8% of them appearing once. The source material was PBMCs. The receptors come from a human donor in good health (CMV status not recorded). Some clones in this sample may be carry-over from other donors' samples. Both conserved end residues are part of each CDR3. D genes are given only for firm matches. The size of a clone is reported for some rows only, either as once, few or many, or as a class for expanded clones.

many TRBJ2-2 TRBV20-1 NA CSASTGWQRETGELFF TGCAGTGCTAGCACCGGGTGGCAGAGGGAAACCGGGGAGCTGTTTTTT
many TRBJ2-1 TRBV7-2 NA CASSLAFGEQFF TGTGCCAGCAGCTTAGCGTTCGGTGAGCAGTTCTTC
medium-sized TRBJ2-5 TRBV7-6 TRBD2 CASSYTSGGAKGEETQYF TGTGCCAGCAGCTATACTAGCGGGGGCGCCAAGGGTGAAGAGACCCAGTACTTC
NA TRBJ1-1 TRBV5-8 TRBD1 CASRYQGGGKAFF TGTGCCAGCAGGTATCAGGGGGGAGGTAAAGCTTTCTTT
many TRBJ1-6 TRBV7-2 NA CASSLVQGSPLHF TGTGCCAGCAGCTTAGTACAGGGTTCACCCCTCCACTTT
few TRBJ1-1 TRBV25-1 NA CASSGYPGVEAFF TGTGCCAGCAGTGGCTACCCGGGGGTAGAAGCTTTCTTT
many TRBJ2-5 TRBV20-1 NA CSARDQSPRETQYF TGCAGTGCTAGAGATCAGTCCCCCCGAGAGACCCAGTACTTC
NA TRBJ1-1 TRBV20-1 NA CSASQGNTEAFF TGCAGTGCTTCCCAGGGGAACACTGAAGCTTTCTTT
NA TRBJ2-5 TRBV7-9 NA CASTPSGRETQYF TGTGCCAGCACTCCCTCGGGTCGGGAGACCCAGTACTTC
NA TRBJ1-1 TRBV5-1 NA CASSLGTADAEAFF TGCGCCAGCAGCTTGGGGACAGCCGACGCTGAAGCTTTCTTT
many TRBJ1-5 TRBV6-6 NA CASSYSTLGNQPQHF TGTGCCAGCAGTTACTCGACCCTTGGCAATCAGCCCCAGCATTTT
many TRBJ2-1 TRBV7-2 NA CASSPDFSRGYEQFF TGTGCCAGCAGCCCAGACTTCTCCCGGGGGTATGAGCAGTTCTTC
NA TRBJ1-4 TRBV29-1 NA CSVVSTNEKLFF TGCAGCGTTGTATCGACTAATGAAAAACTGTTTTTT
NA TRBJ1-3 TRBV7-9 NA CASSSLQDTIYF TGTGCCAGCAGCTCCCTCCAAGACACCATATATTTT